This T cell receptor beta chain was profiled in a study of shared T cell receptors in the human thymus (dated by TCRdb to the early 2020s). Turning to the overall study: The study examined how self-reactive, shared T-cell receptor alpha chains are generated in the human thymus.

With regard to this clone: There is no known antigen for this receptor. No base-level quality is on record; no much larger clone is a single base apart.

Trimming costs V 3 bases and J 7 bases, and their ends lie 9 bases apart. The CDR3 runs 12 residues from the cysteine to the phenylalanine. The CDR3 DNA has 36 bases and is translated from base 1. CDR1 and CDR2 were assigned from the germline V gene as MDHEN and SYDVKM. The library relied on the immunoSEQ multiplex PCR assay. TCRdb took over this immuneACCESS table, retaining in-frame rearrangements with V and J assigned. Such tables are incomplete; in checked studies, under half of the missing clones stem from an unresolved V gene, and the remainder is unexplained. The sample table contains hundreds of thousands of clones; only one count was recorded for around 87% of them. The ten most abundant clones make up roughly 0.0094% of the sample. Separately, the same data were catalogued under a study of human thymus T cells. As noted in the second study: In Finland, the donors were immunologically healthy infants who were having open corrective cardiac surgery for congenital heart defects. Thymus tissue was collected as surgical resects that were removed during corrective cardiac surgery. Both the thymic and the peripheral blood repertoires appeared to show biased V and J gene segment usage. The related research reported highly overlapping thymic TCR repertoires among unrelated individuals. The study described the TCR alpha and beta repertoires in under 10 infant thymus samples and a few matching peripheral blood samples. The cohort included about six male and two female infants, with donor ages spanning 7 to 244 days. Thymocytes were mechanically released from the tissue and were stored as pellets of about 9.5-31 million cells at -70 degrees C. A QIAsymphony instrument was used to extract genomic DNA from frozen cell pellets. The immunoSEQ multiplex PCR assay was used to amplify the TCRB and TCRAD loci from a standardized quantity of quality-controlled genomic DNA. Amplicons spanned the V(D)J region at a length sufficient to cover the CDR3 and identify V and J genes. The commercial immunoSEQ service was used to sequence amplicons on an Illumina platform. Primer bias and sequencing errors were corrected as previously described, and TCRAD and TCRB were defined on the basis of the IMGT database. Analysis of the repertoires was done with immunoSEQ Analyzer 3.0 and VDJTools and included basic statistics, V/J segment usage, diversity estimates, rarefaction and pairwise overlap. To estimate diversity, the Chao1, ChaoE, Efron-Thisted, Shannon and inverse Simpson indices were applied, and diversity was also estimated on datasets down-sampled to the smallest sample. Repertoire overlap was assessed by strict matching of CDR3 nucleotide sequence, V gene and J gene, and clustering was done by Jaccard-based multidimensional scaling. On average, thymus samples gave 750,000 to 1,000,000 unique TCRB clonotypes, whereas blood samples gave roughly 86,000.

The sequence was obtained from a boy younger than two with a congenital heart defect. Donor details come from another sample of the same person, matched by shared clones. The sequencing input was thymocytes. Rearrangement joined TRBV28 to TRBJ1-1; the D gene is unclear. The nucleotides read TGTGCCAGCAGTTTGTCCAGAGGTGAAGCTTTCTTT. The translation is CASSLSRGEAFF.